A single sample gave rise to the 15 T cell receptor beta chains below, sequenced in a study of human T cells and chemical hapten exposure. TCRdb redid the calling of the RACE reads with MiXCR, one entry per CDR3 protein. The table records 150,000 to 200,000 distinct CDR3 sequences, roughly a quarter of them present only once. This sample's time point: patch test 3, about 24 weeks after DPC sensitization. Specified treatment: therapeutic diphenylcyclopropenone sensitization with weekly scalp DPC. The sample in question was whole blood, obtained in connection with sensitization to the hapten diphenylcyclopropenone (DPC). These receptor sequences come from a woman between 18 and 29 years old with alopecia areata. Some clones in this sample may be carry-over from other donors' samples.

The chain combines TRBV20-1 with TRBJ2-7, with D unresolved. V lost 7 bases and J lost 5, with 3 bases in between. This CDR3 has 8 residues. The germline V gene encodes CDR1 DFQATT and CDR2 SNEGSKA (reference sequence). The CDR3 DNA follows: TGCAGTGTAAACGAGCAGTACTTC. Translated: CSVNEQYF.

V and J are TRBV9 and TRBJ2-7; the D gene is possibly TRBD1 (6 bases). Germline CDR1 is SGDLS and CDR2 is YYNGEE. V gave up 5 bases and J gave up 3 bases, with 18 bases separating them. This CDR3 has 15 amino acids. CDR3 coding DNA: TGTGCCAGCAGTCAAGGGGGTCTTAAGGACTACGAGCAGTACTTC. This gives the protein CASSQGGLKDYEQYF.

The count of this clonotype is one. This rearrangement joins TRBV7-9 to TRBJ1-2; TRBD1 is a possible D gene (6 bases). V lost 6 bases and J 4 bases, leaving 15 bases between the germline ends. Germline V lookup: CDR1 SEHNR, CDR2 FQNEAQ (reference sequence). The CDR3 totals 14 residues. For the CDR3, the DNA is TGTGCCAGCAGGCCTCAGGGGATCGGCTATGGCTACACCTTC. Protein: CASRPQGIGYGYTF.

This clonotype has only a few counts. This chain joins TRBV29-1 and TRBJ1-1; D possibly corresponds to TRBD1 (5 bases). This CDR3 region has 14 residues. The V gene lost 5 bases and the J gene lost 0 bases, with 13 bases spanning the gap. From germline, CDR1 is SQVTM and CDR2 ANQGSEA. The CDR3 DNA follows: TGCAGCGTTACTCTACAGGCCATGAACACTGAAGCTTTCTTT. Its protein is CSVTLQAMNTEAFF. Based on the CDR3 plus reference TRBV29-1 and TRBJ1-1, the full variable domain is SAVISQKPSRDICQRGTSLTIQCQVDSQVTMMFWYRQQPGQSLTLIATANQGSEATYESGFVIDKFPISRPNLTFSTLTVSNMSPEDSSIYLCSVTLQAMNTEAFFGQGTRLTVV.

J is TRBJ1-2 and V is TRBV6-6; 8 nucleotides align to TRBD1. J was trimmed by 6 bases and V by 5 bases; bases with no gene match: 5. Germline-derived CDR1 and CDR2 are MNHNY and SVGAGI (reference sequence). CDR3 length: 13 residues. CDR3 coding DNA: TGTGCCAGCAGTGACAGGGGCTCAGATGGCTACACCTTC. This encodes CASSDRGSDGYTF.

The chain uses TRBV4-1 and TRBJ1-2; a weak D match, TRBD1 (6 bases). The CDR3 spans 16 residues. Germline V gives CDR1 MGHRA, CDR2 YSYEKL. V lost 0 bases and J lost 4, with 15 bases in between. The CDR3 region is CASSQERRQEPYGYTF. Written as DNA, the CDR3 is TGCGCCAGCAGCCAAGAGCGTAGACAGGAGCCCTATGGCTACACCTTC.

V usage is TRBV7-9 and J usage is TRBJ2-4; tentatively, D is TRBD1 or TRBD2 (5 bases each). V was clipped by 3 bases and J by 5 bases, with 11 bases between them. The CDR3 length is 14 residues. Germline CDR1 is SEHNR and CDR2 is FQNEAQ (reference sequence). CDR3 in amino acids: CASSFGGLQNIQYF. In nucleotides, the CDR3 is TGTGCCAGCAGCTTTGGGGGTCTTCAAAACATTCAGTACTTC. Combining the CDR3 with reference TRBV7-9 and TRBJ2-4 gives the whole variable domain DTGVSQNPRHKITKRGQNVTFRCDPISEHNRLYWYRQTLGQGPEFLTYFQNEAQLEKSRLLSDRFSAERPKGSFSTLEIQRTEQGDSAMYLCASSFGGLQNIQYFGAGTRLSVL.

The chain uses TRBV4-1 and TRBJ1-2; 9 nucleotides align to TRBD1. This CDR3 is 15 amino acids long. The V gene end was trimmed by 2 bases and the J gene end by 4 bases; junction bases not matched to a gene: 5. Germline-derived CDR1 and CDR2 are MGHRA and YSYEKL. CDR3 amino acids: CASSQRTGESYGYTF. The CDR3, as DNA: TGCGCCAGCAGCCAACGGACAGGGGAATCCTATGGCTACACCTTC.

This chain joins TRBV4-1 and TRBJ2-3, with 9 nucleotides matching TRBD2. V was pared by 6 bases and J by 4 bases, with 5 bases of the junction left unmatched. CDR3 length equals 14 residues. Germline V gene data show CDR1 as MGHRA and CDR2 as YSYEKL. The CDR3 loop reads CASRGLAMADTQYF. Written as DNA, the CDR3 is TGCGCCAGCAGAGGACTAGCGATGGCAGATACGCAGTATTTT.

The rearrangement joins TRBV5-1 to TRBJ1-2; D gene uncertain. The V gene's germline CDR1 is SGHRS and CDR2 YFSETQ. The CDR3 loop spans 14 amino acids. V dropped 0 bases and J dropped 4 bases, with 10 bases sitting between them. The CDR3 sequence: CASSLGEMGYGYTF. The CDR3 DNA follows: TGCGCCAGCAGCTTGGGGGAGATGGGCTATGGCTACACCTTC.

This clonotype was found a few times. The genes are TRBV20-1 and TRBJ2-2; 9 nucleotides agree with TRBD1. This CDR3 spans 17 amino acids. Germline V gene lookup returns CDR1 DFQATT and CDR2 SNEGSKA (reference sequence). Trimming removed 0 bases from V and 4 bases from J; junction bases left unmatched: 9. CDR3 nucleotide sequence: TGCAGTGCTAGAGATCGAACAGGGGGCTCGCGCACCGGGGAGCTGTTTTTT. Amino acids: CSARDRTGGSRTGELFF.

This chain links TRBV29-1 with TRBJ1-6; D not certain. This CDR3 has 12 amino acids. Looked up from germline, CDR1 is SQVTM and CDR2 is ANQGSEA. The CDR3 region has the DNA TGCACCGGGCCTCAAGTTGTTTTACCCCTCCACTTT. It yields the protein CTGPQVVLPLHF. Variable domain in full (rest from reference TRBV29-1 and TRBJ1-6): SAVISQKPSRDICQRGTSLTIQCQVDSQVTMMFWYRQQPGQSLTLIATANQGSEATYESGFVIDKFPISRPNLTFSTLTVSNMSPEDSSIYLCTGPQVVLPLHFGNGTRLTVT.

The CDR3 protein is CASSSAGPNTEAFF. The CDR3 nucleotides read TGCGCCAGCAGTTCGGCAGGGCCGAACACTGAAGCTTTCTTT. V and J are TRBV5-1 and TRBJ1-1, with D maybe TRBD1 (5 bases). The CDR3 loop spans 14 amino acids. V was clipped by 5 bases and J by 1 base, with 12 bases between them. Germline loops: CDR1 SGHRS, CDR2 YFSETQ.

V usage is TRBV15 and J usage is TRBJ2-3; D is unclear. V lost 4 bases, J lost 2 bases, and 1 base lay in between. Germline CDR1 and CDR2: LNHNV and YYDKDF (reference sequence). This CDR3 contains 11 residues. CDR3 DNA: TGTGCCACCAGCAACACAGATACGCAGTATTTT. Protein: CATSNTDTQYF.

This clonotype appeared a few times. The gene calls are TRBV29-1 and TRBJ2-1; 7 bases agree with TRBD1. There are 13 residues in the CDR3. J lost 7 bases, V lost 7 bases, and 10 bases had no gene match. Germline CDR1 SQVTM, CDR2 ANQGSEA. DNA of the CDR3: TGCAGCGCCGGGACAGCCTTAGGAAATGAGCAGTTCTTC. This translates into CSAGTALGNEQFF.